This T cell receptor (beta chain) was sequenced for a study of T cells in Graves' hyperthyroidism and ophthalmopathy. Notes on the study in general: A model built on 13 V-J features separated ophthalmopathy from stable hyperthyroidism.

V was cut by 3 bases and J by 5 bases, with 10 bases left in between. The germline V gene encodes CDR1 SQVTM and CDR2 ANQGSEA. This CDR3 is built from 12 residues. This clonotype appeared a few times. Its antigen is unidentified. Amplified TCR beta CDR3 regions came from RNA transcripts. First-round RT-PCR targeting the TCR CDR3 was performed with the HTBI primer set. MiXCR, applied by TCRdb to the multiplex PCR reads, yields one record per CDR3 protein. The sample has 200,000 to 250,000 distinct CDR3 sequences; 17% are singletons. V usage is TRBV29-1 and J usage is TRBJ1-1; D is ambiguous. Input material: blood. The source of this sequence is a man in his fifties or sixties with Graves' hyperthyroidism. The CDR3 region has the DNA TGCAGCGTTGAGAGGGTGCGGACTGAAGCTTTCTTT. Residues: CSVERVRTEAFF. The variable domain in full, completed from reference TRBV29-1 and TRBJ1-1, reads SAVISQKPSRDICQRGTSLTIQCQVDSQVTMMFWYRQQPGQSLTLIATANQGSEATYESGFVIDKFPISRPNLTFSTLTVSNMSPEDSSIYLCSVERVRTEAFFGQGTRLTVV.